The following is a TCR beta chain sequence with its context. Original processing methods: The assay estimated nucleated cells by amplifying reference gene primers. Some clones are missing from TCRdb's copy, which holds only in-frame ones; the method was immunoSEQ multiplex PCR. The V and J calls and clone size were taken over from that table, and D and trimming were inferred from the DNA. The table records over 200,000 clones, approximately 80% of them present only once. This sample stems from a study of blood T cell repertoires in COVID-19. Overall study context: Samples came from the United States, Italy and Spain, spanning acute and convalescent COVID-19. The analysed material was cDNA or gDNA that came from T cells, B-cell-depleted T cells, or PBMCs.

CDR1 and CDR2 (germline): SEHNR, FQNEAQ (reference sequence). The CDR3 is 15 amino acids. V lost 1 base and J 4 bases, leaving 13 bases between the germline ends. The rearrangement uses TRBV7-9 and TRBJ1-2, with D maybe TRBD1 (5 bases). The sample consisted of peripheral blood. This receptor was taken from a man in his forties who had recovered from COVID-19. The CDR3 DNA reads TGTGCCAGCAGCTTAGGGTCGACAGAGACCTATGGCTACACCTTC. This translates into CASSLGSTETYGYTF.